This T cell receptor (beta chain) was identified in a study of T cell responses to AZD1222 COVID-19 vaccine. Study-wide results and limits: CD4 TCRs covered the whole spike, strongest at regions 160-218 and 743-854. Clonal diversity was possibly underestimated; the donors were predominantly white British and more often female.

Germline CDR1 LNHDA, CDR2 SQIVND (reference sequence). The CDR3 runs 13 residues. V gave up 10 bases and J gave up 10 bases; unmatched junction bases: 12. The study pooled second doses at about 4 or about 12 weeks. Of note for this clone: The antigen is unknown.

Assay used: immunoSEQ multiplex PCR; TCRdb lists only in-frame clones, some missing. Here the sample spans more than 150,000 clones, under 95% being singletons. The rearrangement links TRBV19 to TRBJ1-5, with TRBD1 identical over 8 bases. The input for sequencing was peripheral blood, taken 28 days after the second AZD1222 dose. This receptor was obtained from an adult who received the AZD1222 COVID-19 vaccine. CDR3 loop: CATTTQGANPQHF. CDR3 DNA: TGTGCCACCACGACTCAGGGGGCGAACCCCCAGCATTTT.